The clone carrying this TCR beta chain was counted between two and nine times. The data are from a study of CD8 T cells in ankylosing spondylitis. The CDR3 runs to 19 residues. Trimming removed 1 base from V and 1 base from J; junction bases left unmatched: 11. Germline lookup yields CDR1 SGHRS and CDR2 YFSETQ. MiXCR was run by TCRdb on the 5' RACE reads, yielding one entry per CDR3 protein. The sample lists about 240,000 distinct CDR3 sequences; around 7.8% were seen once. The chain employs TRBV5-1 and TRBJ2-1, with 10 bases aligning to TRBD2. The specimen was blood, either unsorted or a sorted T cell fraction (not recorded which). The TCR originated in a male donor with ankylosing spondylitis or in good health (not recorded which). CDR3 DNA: TGCGCCAGCAGCTTGCCGATCCAGCGGGAGGGCCGGTCCTACAATGAGCAGTTCTTC. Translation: CASSLPIQREGRSYNEQFF.